This T cell receptor beta chain was recorded in a study of blood T cell repertoires in COVID-19 (TCRdb year 2020). Background for the entire study: Collaborator samples came from the United States, Italy and Spain and covered acute and convalescent phases of COVID-19. The prospective study material was composed of cDNA or gDNA derived from T cells, B-cell-depleted T cells, or PBMCs. Subjects who had been exposed to COVID-19, were actively infected with it, or had recovered from it provided the deeply sampled blood TCRbeta repertoires that made up the dataset. The repertoires were made available in a free public database intended to serve as a resource for research on the immune response to SARS-CoV-2. The samples were drawn from the first 160 participants of the ongoing ImmuneRACE study and from over a thousand subjects provided by 6 global collaborators. A de-identified subject ID, COVID-19 status, age in years and sex were almost always included in the sample metadata. HLA class I and class II types, where available, came from metadata supplied by the sample provider rather than from assay-based typing. The full study reports these points: How much clinical and demographic metadata was included differed by source and by participant, and the metadata was provided uncurated.

The CDR3 spans 15 residues, from the cysteine through the phenylalanine. Here the CDR3 DNA is all that survives: 45 bases in frame from base 1. Trimming takes 0 bases from V and 1 base from J, and the germline ends sit 7 bases apart. According to the germline V gene, CDR1 reads LGHNA and CDR2 reads YNFKEQ. For this clone: It has no known antigen specificity. No much larger clone exists at a distance of one base, and base qualities are not known.

Whole blood was collected in K2EDTA tubes by collaborating institutions according to the institutions' own protocols. Collaborator samples were shipped for TCRbeta analysis as frozen whole blood, isolated PBMCs, or DNA extracted from either sample type. TCRbeta CDR3 regions were amplified from genomic DNA by means of the immunoSEQ Assay, a bias-controlled multiplex PCR. In the paper's pipeline: Nucleated cell counts per sample were estimated from amplification of reference gene primers within the assay. To quantify the absolute abundance of each unique TCRbeta CDR3 rearrangement, sequence reads were collapsed and filtered. For each sample, productive Simpson clonality was calculated as the square root of Simpson's diversity index over productive rearrangements. Held by TCRdb, this immuneACCESS table contains in-frame sequences only and omits some clones. Under half of the omission traces to an unresolved V gene where checked; the cause of the rest is unknown. That table gives V, J and clone size, and the DNA gave D and trimming. Counted in this sample were 90,000 to 130,000 clones; roughly 85% of them appeared once. Together, the top ten hold roughly 4.9% of the sample.

The chain uses TRBV4-2 and TRBJ1-5; TRBD1 is perhaps the D gene, given 5 matching bases. Sequenced sample: peripheral blood. This receptor was taken from a human donor in a cohort sampled during active COVID-19. For the CDR3, the sequence is CASSQDGGSNQPQHF. The DNA sequence is given as TGTGCCAGCAGCCAAGATGGGGGGAGCAATCAGCCCCAGCATTTT.